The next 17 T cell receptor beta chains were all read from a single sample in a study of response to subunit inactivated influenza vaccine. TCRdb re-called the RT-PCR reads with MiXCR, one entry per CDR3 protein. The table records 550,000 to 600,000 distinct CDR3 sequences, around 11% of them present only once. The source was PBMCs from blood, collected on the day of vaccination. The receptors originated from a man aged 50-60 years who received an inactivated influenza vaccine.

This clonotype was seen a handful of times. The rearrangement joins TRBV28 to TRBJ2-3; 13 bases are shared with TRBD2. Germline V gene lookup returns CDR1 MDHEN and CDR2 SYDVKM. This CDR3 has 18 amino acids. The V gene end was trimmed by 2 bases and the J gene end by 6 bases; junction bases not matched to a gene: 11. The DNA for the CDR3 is TGTGCCAGCAGTTTAACCATAACGACTAGCGGGGGGTTGGATACGCAGTATTTT. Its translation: CASSLTITTSGGLDTQYF.

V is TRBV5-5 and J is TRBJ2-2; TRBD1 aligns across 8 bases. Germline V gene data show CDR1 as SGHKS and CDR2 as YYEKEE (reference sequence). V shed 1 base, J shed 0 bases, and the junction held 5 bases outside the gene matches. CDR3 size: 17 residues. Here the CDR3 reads CASSLHQGAPNTGELFF. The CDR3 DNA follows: TGTGCCAGCAGCTTGCATCAGGGGGCCCCGAACACCGGGGAGCTGTTTTTT.

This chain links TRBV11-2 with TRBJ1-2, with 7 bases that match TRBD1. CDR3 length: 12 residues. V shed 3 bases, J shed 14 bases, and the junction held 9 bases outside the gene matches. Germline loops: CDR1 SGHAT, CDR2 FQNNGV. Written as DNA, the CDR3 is TGTGCCAGCAGCTTGGACAGGTCCGCGGAAACCTTC. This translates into CASSLDRSAETF.

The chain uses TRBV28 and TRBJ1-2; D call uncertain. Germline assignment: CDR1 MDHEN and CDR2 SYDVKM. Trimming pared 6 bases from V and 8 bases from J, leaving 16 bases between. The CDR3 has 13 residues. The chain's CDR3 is CASSPQVSYGYTF. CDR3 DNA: TGTGCCAGCAGCCCCCAGGTCTCGTACGGCTACACCTTC.

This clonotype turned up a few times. CDR3 sequence (DNA): TGTGCCAGCAGTCAGACCAAAACCCTTTACAATGAGCAGTTCTTC. Translated: CASSQTKTLYNEQFF. The rearrangement links TRBV11-2 to TRBJ2-1, with no clear D. Trimming removed 6 bases from V and 4 bases from J, with 16 bases in between. Germline CDR1 SGHAT, CDR2 FQNNGV. The CDR3 is 15 residues long.

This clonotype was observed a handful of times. In nucleotides, the CDR3 is TGTGCCAGCAGTTTATCGCGGGCGCGGCGAGAGCAGTACTTC. Its protein product is CASSLSRARREQYF. V is TRBV12-3 or TRBV12-4 and J is TRBJ2-7, with D tentatively TRBD2 (5 bases). CDR3 length equals 14 residues. V shed 2 bases and J shed 7 bases, with 15 bases lying between them.

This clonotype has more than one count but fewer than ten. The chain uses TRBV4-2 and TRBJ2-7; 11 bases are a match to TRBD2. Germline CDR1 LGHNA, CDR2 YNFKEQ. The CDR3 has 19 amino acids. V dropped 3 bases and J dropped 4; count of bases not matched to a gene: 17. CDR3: CASSQQAGTSGGYGYEQYF. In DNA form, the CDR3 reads TGTGCCAGCAGCCAGCAGGCCGGGACTAGCGGTGGGTATGGTTACGAGCAGTACTTC.

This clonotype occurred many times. The CDR3 DNA is TGTGCCAGCAGCCCACACTATGAGCAGTTCTTC. Its protein is CASSPHYEQFF. The chain has TRBV7-9 and TRBJ2-1, with D uncertain. Trimming removed 5 bases at V and 8 bases at J, with 7 bases between. From germline, CDR1 is SEHNR and CDR2 FQNEAQ (reference sequence). The CDR3 sequence is 11 residues long. Full variable domain (remainder filled in from reference TRBV7-9 and TRBJ2-1): DTGVSQNPRHKITKRGQNVTFRCDPISEHNRLYWYRQTLGQGPEFLTYFQNEAQLEKSRLLSDRFSAERPKGSFSTLEIQRTEQGDSAMYLCASSPHYEQFFGPGTRLTVL.

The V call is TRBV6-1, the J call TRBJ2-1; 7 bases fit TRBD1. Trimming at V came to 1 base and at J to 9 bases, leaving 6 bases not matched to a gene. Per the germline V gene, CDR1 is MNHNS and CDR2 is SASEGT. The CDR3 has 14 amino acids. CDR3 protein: CASSEVSQGSEQFF. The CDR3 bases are TGTGCCAGCAGTGAAGTTTCACAGGGGTCTGAGCAGTTCTTC.

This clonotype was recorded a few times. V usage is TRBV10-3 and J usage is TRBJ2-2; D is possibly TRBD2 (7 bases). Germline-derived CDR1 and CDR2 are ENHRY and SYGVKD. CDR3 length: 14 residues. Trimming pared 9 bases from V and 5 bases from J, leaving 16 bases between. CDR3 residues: CAMGGGATTGELFF. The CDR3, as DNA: TGTGCCATGGGGGGGGGCGCGACGACCGGGGAGCTGTTTTTT.

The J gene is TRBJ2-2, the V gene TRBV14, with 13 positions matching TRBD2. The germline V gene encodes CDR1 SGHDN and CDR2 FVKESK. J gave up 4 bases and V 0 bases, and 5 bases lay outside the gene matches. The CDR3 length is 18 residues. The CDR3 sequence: CASSQDRGLAGLTGELFF. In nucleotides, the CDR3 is TGTGCCAGCAGCCAAGATCGGGGACTAGCGGGGCTCACCGGGGAGCTGTTTTTT.

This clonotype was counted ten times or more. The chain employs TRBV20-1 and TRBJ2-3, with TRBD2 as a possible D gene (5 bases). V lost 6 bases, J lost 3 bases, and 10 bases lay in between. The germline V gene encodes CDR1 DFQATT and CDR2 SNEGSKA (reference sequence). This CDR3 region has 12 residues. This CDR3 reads CSARPGTDTQYF. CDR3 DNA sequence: TGCAGTGCCCGGCCGGGGACAGATACGCAGTATTTT.

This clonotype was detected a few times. This CDR3 is CASRWTGDTYEQYF. CDR3 bases: TGTGCCAGCAGGTGGACAGGGGACACCTACGAGCAGTACTTC. The chain links TRBV28 to TRBJ2-7, with 9 bases identical to TRBD1. V was pared by 6 bases and J by 2 bases, with 5 bases of the junction left unmatched. The CDR3 totals 14 residues. Germline CDR1 MDHEN, CDR2 SYDVKM.

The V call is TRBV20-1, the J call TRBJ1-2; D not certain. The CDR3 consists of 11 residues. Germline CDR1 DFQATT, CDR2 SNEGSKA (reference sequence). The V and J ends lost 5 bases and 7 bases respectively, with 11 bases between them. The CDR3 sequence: CSAPPAAGYTF. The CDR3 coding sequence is TGCAGTGCTCCCCCCGCGGCTGGCTACACCTTC.

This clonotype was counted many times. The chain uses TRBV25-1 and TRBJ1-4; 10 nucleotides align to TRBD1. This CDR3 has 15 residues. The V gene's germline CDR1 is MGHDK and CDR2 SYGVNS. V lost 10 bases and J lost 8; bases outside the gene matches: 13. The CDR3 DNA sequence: TGTGCCACCCGGGACAGGGGAGGTAGAAACGAAAAACTGTTTTTT. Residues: CATRDRGGRNEKLFF.

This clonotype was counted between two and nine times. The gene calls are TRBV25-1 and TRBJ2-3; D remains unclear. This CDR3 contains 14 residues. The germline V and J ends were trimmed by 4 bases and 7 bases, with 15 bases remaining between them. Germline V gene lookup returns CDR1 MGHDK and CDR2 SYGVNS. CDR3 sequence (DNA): TGTGCCAGCAGTGGGTCACAGTTGTTGAATACGCAGTATTTT. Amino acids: CASSGSQLLNTQYF. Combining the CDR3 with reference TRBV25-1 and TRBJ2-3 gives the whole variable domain EADIYQTPRYLVIGTGKKITLECSQTMGHDKMYWYQQDPGMELHLIHYSYGVNSTEKGDLSSESTVSRIRTEHFPLTLESARPSHTSQYLCASSGSQLLNTQYFGPGTRLTVL.

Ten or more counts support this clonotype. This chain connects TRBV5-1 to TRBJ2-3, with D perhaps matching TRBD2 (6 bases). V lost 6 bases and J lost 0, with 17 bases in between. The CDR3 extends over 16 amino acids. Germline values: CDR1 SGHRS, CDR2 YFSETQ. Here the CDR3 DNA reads TGCGCCAGCACCACTCGTTTAGCGGCTAGCACAGATACGCAGTATTTT. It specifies CASTTRLAASTDTQYF.